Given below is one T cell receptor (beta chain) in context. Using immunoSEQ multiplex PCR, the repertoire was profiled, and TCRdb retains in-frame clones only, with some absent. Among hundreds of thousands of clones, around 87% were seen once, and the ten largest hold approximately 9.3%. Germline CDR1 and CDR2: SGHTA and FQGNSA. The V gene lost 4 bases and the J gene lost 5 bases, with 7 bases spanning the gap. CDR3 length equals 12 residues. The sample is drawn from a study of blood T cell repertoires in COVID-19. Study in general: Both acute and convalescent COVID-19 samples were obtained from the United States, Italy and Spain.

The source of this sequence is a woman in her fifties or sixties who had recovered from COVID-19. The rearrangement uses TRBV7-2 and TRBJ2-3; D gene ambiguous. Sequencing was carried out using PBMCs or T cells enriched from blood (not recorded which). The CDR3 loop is CASSSAVDTQYF. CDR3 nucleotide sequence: TGTGCCAGCAGCTCCGCGGTAGATACGCAGTATTTT.